This T cell receptor (beta chain) is from a study of shared clonotypes between healthy human individuals. The CDR3 loop spans 13 amino acids. V was cut by 6 bases and J by 4 bases, with 11 bases left in between. CDR1 is LNHDA, CDR2 SQIVND, per germline (reference sequence). Original methodology: Quality scores were absent from the junction-only immunoSEQ sequences, so filtering differed. Libraries were prepared by immunoSEQ multiplex PCR; TCRdb keeps only in-frame clonotypes and omits some of them. That table gives V, J and clone size, and the DNA gave D and trimming. The data contain about 1.5 million clones, approximately 98% of them seen just once; the ten biggest clones take up 0.4% to 0.55%.

Material for sequencing was naive CD4+ T cells sorted from blood. Subset described: CD45RA+ positively selected. V is TRBV19 and J is TRBJ2-3; D is undetermined. The receptor comes from a man aged 25-45 years in good health. CDR3 in DNA: TGTGCCAGTAGAACCGACGTTGCAGATACGCAGTATTTT. Encoded protein: CASRTDVADTQYF.